The 18 T cell receptor beta chains below were found in one sample sequenced in a study of cytomegalovirus exposure and HLA in healthy donors. Clones were read by immunoSEQ multiplex PCR, and TCRdb kept only the in-frame ones, dropping some. The sample shows some 100,000 clones, approximately 91% of them seen only once. Sequenced material: PBMCs. The receptors come from a man aged 18 to 30 in good health and CMV-seropositive.

This clone was seen a few times. This sequence joins TRBV2 and TRBJ2-5; D gene ambiguous. Trimming left V 4 bases short and J 2 bases short, with 5 bases between. This CDR3 has 12 residues. CDR1 is SNHLY, CDR2 FYNNEI, per germline. CDR3 residues: CASSGQQETQYF. The CDR3, as DNA: TGTGCCAGCAGTGGGCAGCAAGAGACCCAGTACTTC. The complete variable domain, with remaining parts taken from reference TRBV2 and TRBJ2-5, reads EPEVTQTPSHQVTQMGQEVILRCVPISNHLYFYWYRQILGQKVEFLVSFYNNEISEKSEIFDDQFSVERPDGSNFTLKIRSTKLEDSAMYFCASSGQQETQYFGPGTRLLVL.

This clone has a single count. This chain connects TRBV11-2 to TRBJ2-7; D not certain. This CDR3 region has 16 residues. CDR1 is SGHAT, CDR2 FQNNGV, per germline. With 0 bases removed from V and 4 bases from J, the gap between germline ends came to 16 bases. CDR3 coding DNA: TGTGCCAGCAGCTTAGATAAAGGAACAGAGTATTACGAGCAGTACTTC. This gives the protein CASSLDKGTEYYEQYF.

This chain connects TRBV2 to TRBJ2-1, with D hard to call. The CDR3 has 13 amino acids. Germline V gene lookup returns CDR1 SNHLY and CDR2 FYNNEI. Deletions cut 4 bases from V and 9 bases from J, with 13 bases between. The DNA for the CDR3 is TGTGCCAGCAGTGGGTTCCGCGTGCCTGAGCAGTTCTTC. This translates into CASSGFRVPEQFF.

The CDR3 protein is CASSESPNTEAFF. The CDR3 DNA sequence: TGTGCCAGCAGCGAAAGCCCGAACACTGAAGCTTTCTTT. The chain combines TRBV9 with TRBJ1-1, with D uncertain. The CDR3 length is 13 residues. Trimming pared 3 bases from V and 1 base from J, leaving 7 bases between. Germline lookup yields CDR1 SGDLS and CDR2 YYNGEE.

This clone has just one count. This rearrangement joins TRBV6-1 to TRBJ1-6; tentatively, D is TRBD1 (5 bases). The CDR3 contains 18 residues. V lost 4 bases and J lost 4, with 20 bases in between. Germline V CDR1 and CDR2: MNHNS, SASEGT. DNA of the CDR3: TGTGCCAGCAGTGGAGCCAGGGCCCATCTCATTTATAATTCACCCCTCCACTTT. It yields the protein CASSGARAHLIYNSPLHF.

This clone counts as medium-sized. The chain employs TRBV7-6 and TRBJ2-1, with TRBD2 identical over 14 bases. This CDR3 has 16 residues. The J segment lost 6 bases and the V segment lost 5 bases, leaving 6 bases of the junction unmatched. Per the germline V gene, CDR1 is SGHVS and CDR2 is FNYEAQ. CDR3 DNA: TGTGCCAGCAGCCACGGGACTAGCGGGGGCCCCAATGAGCAGTTCTTC. This codes for CASSHGTSGGPNEQFF.

The chain employs TRBV5-4 and TRBJ1-2; D is uncertain. Germline-derived CDR1 and CDR2 are SGHNT and YYREEE (reference sequence). The CDR3 is 15 amino acids. Trimming pared 0 bases from V and 2 bases from J, leaving 11 bases between. The CDR3 nucleotides read TGTGCCAGCAGCTTGGCTGGCCTTCAGAACTATGGCTACACCTTC. This translates into CASSLAGLQNYGYTF.

V and J are TRBV6-8 and TRBJ2-5; 9 bases align to TRBD2. The germline V gene encodes CDR1 MNHGY and CDR2 SAAAGT. V gave up 7 bases and J gave up 5 bases; unmatched junction bases: 14. CDR3 length: 16 amino acids. The CDR3 spells CASIPGASGEWETQYF. The CDR3 region has the DNA TGTGCCAGCATCCCCGGGGCTAGCGGGGAATGGGAGACCCAGTACTTC.

The chain combines TRBV11-2 with TRBJ2-1, with 8 positions matching TRBD2. CDR1 SGHAT and CDR2 FQNNGV come from the germline V gene. V was pared by 5 bases and J by 0 bases, with 12 bases of the junction left unmatched. CDR3 length equals 18 residues. CDR3 nucleotides: TGTGCCAGCAGCCGAGTCGGGGGGGCCTACAGCTCCTACAATGAGCAGTTCTTC. It specifies CASSRVGGAYSSYNEQFF.

The chain has TRBV6-5 and TRBJ2-7, with D maybe TRBD2 (5 bases). The ends were cut back, 2 bases at V and 0 bases at J, with 14 bases in the middle. Germline CDR1 is MNHEY and CDR2 is SVGAGI. The CDR3 totals 16 residues. CDR3 coding DNA: TGTGCCAGCAGTTACCTGGACTTTCGGAGCTCCTACGAGCAGTACTTC. It codes for CASSYLDFRSSYEQYF.

This chain uses TRBV6-1 with TRBJ2-2; 7 bases agree with TRBD2. The CDR3 is 14 amino acids. Germline trimming cut 7 bases from V and 1 base from J; bases unmatched to any gene: 3. Germline CDR1 is MNHNS and CDR2 is SASEGT. CDR3 in amino acids: CASNGGVNTGELFF. DNA of the CDR3: TGTGCCAGCAATGGGGGGGTGAACACCGGGGAGCTGTTTTTT.

The chain couples TRBV29-1 to TRBJ1-1; 7 nucleotides align to TRBD1. The germline V gene has CDR1 SQVTM and CDR2 ANQGSEA. CDR3 length: 14 residues. V shed 8 bases, J shed 0 bases, and the junction held 9 bases outside the gene matches. CDR3 sequence: CSTSPGGMNTEAFF. DNA for the CDR3: TGCAGCACCTCGCCAGGGGGTATGAACACTGAAGCTTTCTTT.

This clone was found a few times. This chain connects TRBV19 to TRBJ1-2, with 7 bases fitting TRBD1. V shed 5 bases and J 6 bases; nucleotides not matched to a gene: 6. This CDR3 has 13 residues. In germline, CDR1 is LNHDA, CDR2 SQIVND (reference sequence). The chain's CDR3 is CASSHRGTNGYTF. The CDR3 DNA reads as TGTGCCAGTAGTCACAGGGGAACGAATGGCTACACCTTC.

This chain links TRBV30 with TRBJ2-7, with 9 bases matching TRBD1. Germline loops: CDR1 GTSNPN, CDR2 SVGIG (reference sequence). V shed 0 bases and J 2 bases; nucleotides not matched to a gene: 2. The CDR3 sequence is 14 residues long. CDR3 protein: CAWSVGTGTYEQYF. The CDR3 coding sequence is TGTGCCTGGAGTGTAGGGACAGGGACCTACGAGCAGTACTTC.

The V and J genes are TRBV15 and TRBJ1-5; D is possibly TRBD1 (5 bases). V lost 0 bases, J lost 0 bases, and 12 bases lay in between. This CDR3 has 17 amino acids. Germline values: CDR1 LNHNV, CDR2 YYDKDF (reference sequence). The CDR3 spells CATSRDLGGDSNQPQHF. Here the CDR3 DNA reads TGTGCCACCAGCAGAGATCTGGGAGGGGATAGCAATCAGCCCCAGCATTTT. The entire variable domain, with the rest obtained from reference TRBV15 and TRBJ1-5, is as follows: DAMVIQNPRYQVTQFGKPVTLSCSQTLNHNVMYWYQQKSSQAPKLLFHYYDKDFNNEADTPDNFQSRRPNTSFCFLDIRSPGLGDTAMYLCATSRDLGGDSNQPQHFGDGTRLSIL.

V is TRBV29-1 and J is TRBJ2-1; D may be TRBD1 (6 bases). Per the germline V gene, CDR1 is SQVTM and CDR2 is ANQGSEA. The CDR3 has 13 residues. The CDR3 region has the DNA TGCAGTACTGGAACAGGGTTGTACAATGAGCAGTTCTTC. Its protein product is CSTGTGLYNEQFF.

V gene TRBV30 combines with J gene TRBJ2-3; D gene uncertain. V lost 1 base and J 3 bases, leaving 8 bases between the germline ends. The CDR3 is made up of 13 amino acids. Germline CDR1 GTSNPN, CDR2 SVGIG (reference sequence). The CDR3 spells CAWSARSTDTQYF. The CDR3 DNA sequence: TGTGCCTGGAGTGCAAGGAGTACAGATACGCAGTATTTT.

V gene TRBV28 combines with J gene TRBJ1-5; weak D call: TRBD1 (6 bases). Germline V gene sequence: CDR1 MDHEN, CDR2 SYDVKM. The CDR3 has 18 amino acids. Trimming removed 7 bases from V and 1 base from J, with 23 bases in between. The DNA of the CDR3 is TGTGCCAGCACCCTACCCCCGGGCAGGGGAGGGAGCAATCAGCCCCAGCATTTT. Translated, it gives CASTLPPGRGGSNQPQHF. Full variable domain (remainder filled in from reference TRBV28 and TRBJ1-5): DVKVTQSSRYLVKRTGEKVFLECVQDMDHENMFWYRQDPGLGLRLIYFSYDVKMKEKGDIPEGYSVSREKKERFSLILESASTNQTSMYLCASTLPPGRGGSNQPQHFGDGTRLSIL.